The following is a TCR beta chain sequence with its context. The target antigen is unknown. The data originate from a study of blood T cells in healthy people across ages. General study points: Age showed a roughly linear inverse relationship with TCR beta diversity per million T cells.

A second PCR of roughly 7 to 11 cycles used a sample-barcoded 5' primer and a J-beta primer mix. From each sample, at least 3 million paired-end reads containing CDR3 were obtained. MiXCR, applied by TCRdb to the 5' RACE reads, yields one record per CDR3 protein. The sample lists roughly 1.7 million distinct CDR3 sequences; 34% were seen once. CDR1 is DFQATT and CDR2 is SNEGSKA in the germline V gene (reference sequence). The CDR3 contains 12 residues. The chain has TRBV20-1 and TRBJ2-3, with D perhaps TRBD2 (6 bases). The sequenced sample was blood. This receptor was identified in a woman in her twenties or thirties in good health. Here the CDR3 reads CRVPGDTDTQYF. CDR3 nucleotide sequence: TGCAGGGTACCGGGGGACACAGATACGCAGTATTTT.